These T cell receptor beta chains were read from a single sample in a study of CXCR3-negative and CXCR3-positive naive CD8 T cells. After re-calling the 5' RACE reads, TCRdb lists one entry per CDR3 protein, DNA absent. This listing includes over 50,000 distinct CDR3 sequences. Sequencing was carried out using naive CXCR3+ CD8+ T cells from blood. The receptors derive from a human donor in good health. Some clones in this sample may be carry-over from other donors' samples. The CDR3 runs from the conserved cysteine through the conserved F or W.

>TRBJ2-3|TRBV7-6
CASSLAGGRDTQYF
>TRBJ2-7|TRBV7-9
CASSSPLGANEQYF
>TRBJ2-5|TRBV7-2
CASSLVAGGQETQYF
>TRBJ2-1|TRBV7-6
CASSLTDTGTHYNEQFF
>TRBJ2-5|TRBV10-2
CASSARVEGTQYF
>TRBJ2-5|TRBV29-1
CSVVSRETAETQYF
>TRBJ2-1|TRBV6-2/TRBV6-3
CASSLRTGRFYNEQFF
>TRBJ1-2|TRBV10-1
CASSEVDRAGYTF
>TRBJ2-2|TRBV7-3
CASTSLAGNTGELFF
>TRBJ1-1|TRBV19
CASSIFQTEAFF
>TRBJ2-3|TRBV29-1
CSGLAGVANTQYF
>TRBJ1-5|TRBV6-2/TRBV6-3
CASSYSTSRGNQPQHF